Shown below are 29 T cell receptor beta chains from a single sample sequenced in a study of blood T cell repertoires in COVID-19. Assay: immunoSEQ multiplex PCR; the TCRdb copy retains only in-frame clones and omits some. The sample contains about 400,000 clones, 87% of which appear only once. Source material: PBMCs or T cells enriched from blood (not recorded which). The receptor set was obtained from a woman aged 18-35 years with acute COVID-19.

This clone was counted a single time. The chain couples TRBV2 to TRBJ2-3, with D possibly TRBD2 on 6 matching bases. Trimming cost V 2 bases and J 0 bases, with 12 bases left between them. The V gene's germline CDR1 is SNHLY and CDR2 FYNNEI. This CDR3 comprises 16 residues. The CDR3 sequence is CASSEIWRDSTDTQYF. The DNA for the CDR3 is TGTGCCAGCAGTGAAATTTGGCGGGACAGCACAGATACGCAGTATTTT.

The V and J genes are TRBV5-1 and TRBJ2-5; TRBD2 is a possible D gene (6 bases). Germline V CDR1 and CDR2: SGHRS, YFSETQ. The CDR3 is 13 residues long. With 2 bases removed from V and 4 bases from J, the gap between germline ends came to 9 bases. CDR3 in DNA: TGCGCCAGCAGCTTTTACGGGGGAGAGACCCAGTACTTC. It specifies CASSFYGGETQYF.

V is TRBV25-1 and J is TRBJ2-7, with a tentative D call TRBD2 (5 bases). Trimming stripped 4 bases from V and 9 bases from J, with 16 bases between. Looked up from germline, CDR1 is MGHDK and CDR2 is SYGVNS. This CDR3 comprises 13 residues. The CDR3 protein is CASSGPRSRGQYF. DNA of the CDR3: TGTGCCAGCAGTGGGCCGCGTAGTCGGGGGCAGTACTTC.

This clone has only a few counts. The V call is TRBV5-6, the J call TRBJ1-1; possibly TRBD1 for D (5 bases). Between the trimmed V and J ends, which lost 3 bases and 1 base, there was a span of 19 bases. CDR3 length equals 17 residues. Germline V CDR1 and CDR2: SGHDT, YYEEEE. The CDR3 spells CASSYWGSAGPNTEAFF. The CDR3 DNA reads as TGTGCCAGCAGCTATTGGGGCTCGGCAGGACCGAACACTGAAGCTTTCTTT. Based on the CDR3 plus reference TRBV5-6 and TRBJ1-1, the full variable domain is DAGVTQSPTHLIKTRGQQVTLRCSPKSGHDTVSWYQQALGQGPQFIFQYYEEEERQRGNFPDRFSGHQFPNYSSELNVNALLLGDSALYLCASSYWGSAGPNTEAFFGQGTRLTVV.

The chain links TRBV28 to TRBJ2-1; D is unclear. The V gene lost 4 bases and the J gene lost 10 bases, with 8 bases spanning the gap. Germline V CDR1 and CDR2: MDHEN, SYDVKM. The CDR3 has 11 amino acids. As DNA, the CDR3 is TGTGCCAGCAGTTCCCTAACGGAGCAGTTCTTC. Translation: CASSSLTEQFF.

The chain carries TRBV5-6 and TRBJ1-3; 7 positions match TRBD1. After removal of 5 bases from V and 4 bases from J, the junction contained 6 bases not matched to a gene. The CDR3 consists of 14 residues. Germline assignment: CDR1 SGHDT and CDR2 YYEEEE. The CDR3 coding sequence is TGTGCCAGCAGTTTGAGGGGGCGCGGAAACACCATATATTTT. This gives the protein CASSLRGRGNTIYF.

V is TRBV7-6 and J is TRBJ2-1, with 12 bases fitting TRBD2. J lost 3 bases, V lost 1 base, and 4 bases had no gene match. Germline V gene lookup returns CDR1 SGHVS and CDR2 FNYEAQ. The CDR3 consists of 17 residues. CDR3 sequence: CASSLGTSGENYNEQFF. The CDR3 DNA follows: TGTGCCAGCAGCTTAGGGACTAGCGGGGAAAACTACAATGAGCAGTTCTTC.

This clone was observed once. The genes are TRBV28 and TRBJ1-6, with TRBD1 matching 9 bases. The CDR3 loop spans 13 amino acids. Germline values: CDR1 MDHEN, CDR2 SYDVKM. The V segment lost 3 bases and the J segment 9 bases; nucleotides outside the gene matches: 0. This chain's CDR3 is CASSLTGGSPLHF. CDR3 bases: TGTGCCAGCAGTTTGACAGGGGGTTCACCCCTCCACTTT.

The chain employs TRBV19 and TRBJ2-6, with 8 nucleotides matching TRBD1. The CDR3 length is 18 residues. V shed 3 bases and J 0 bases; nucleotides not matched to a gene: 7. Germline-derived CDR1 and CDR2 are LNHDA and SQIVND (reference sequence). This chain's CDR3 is CASSISDRVVSGANVLTF. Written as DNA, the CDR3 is TGTGCCAGTAGTATTTCGGACAGGGTAGTCTCTGGGGCCAACGTCCTGACTTTC.

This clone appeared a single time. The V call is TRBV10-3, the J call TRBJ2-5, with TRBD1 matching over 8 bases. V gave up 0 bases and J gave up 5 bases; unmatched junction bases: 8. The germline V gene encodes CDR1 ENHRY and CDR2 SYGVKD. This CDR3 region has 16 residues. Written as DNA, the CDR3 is TGTGCCATCAGTGAGTCGGACAGGGTGACGCGGGAGACCCAGTACTTC. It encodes CAISESDRVTRETQYF.

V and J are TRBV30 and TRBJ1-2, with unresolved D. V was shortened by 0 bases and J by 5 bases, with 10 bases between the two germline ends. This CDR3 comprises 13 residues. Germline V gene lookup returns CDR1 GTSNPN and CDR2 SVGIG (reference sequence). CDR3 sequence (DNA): TGTGCCTGGAGTGTACAACAGTTATATGGCTACACCTTC. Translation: CAWSVQQLYGYTF.

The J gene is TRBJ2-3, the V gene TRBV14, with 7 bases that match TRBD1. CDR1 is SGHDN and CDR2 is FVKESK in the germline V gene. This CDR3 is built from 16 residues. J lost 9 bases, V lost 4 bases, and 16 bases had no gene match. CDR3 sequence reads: CASSRFLAGGSSTQYF. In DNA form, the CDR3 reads TGTGCCAGCAGCCGCTTTCTGGCAGGGGGATCGAGCACGCAGTATTTT.

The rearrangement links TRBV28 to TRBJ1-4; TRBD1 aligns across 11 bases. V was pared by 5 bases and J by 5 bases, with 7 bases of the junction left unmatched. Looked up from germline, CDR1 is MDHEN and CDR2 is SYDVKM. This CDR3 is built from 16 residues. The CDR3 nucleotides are TGTGCCAGCAGTGGCCGCCGGGACAGGGGGAATGAAAAACTGTTTTTT. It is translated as CASSGRRDRGNEKLFF.

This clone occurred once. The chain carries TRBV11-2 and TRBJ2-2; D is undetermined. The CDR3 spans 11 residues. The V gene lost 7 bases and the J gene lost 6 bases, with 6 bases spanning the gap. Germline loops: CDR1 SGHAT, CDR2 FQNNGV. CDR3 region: CASTPAGELFF. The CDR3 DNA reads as TGTGCCAGCACCCCTGCCGGGGAGCTGTTTTTT.

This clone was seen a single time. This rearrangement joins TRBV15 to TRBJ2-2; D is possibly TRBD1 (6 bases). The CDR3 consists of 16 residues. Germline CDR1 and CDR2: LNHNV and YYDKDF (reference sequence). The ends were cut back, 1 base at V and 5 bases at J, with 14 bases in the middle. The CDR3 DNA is TGTGCCACCAGCAGAGGAACAGGGCTCGGGACCGGGGAGCTGTTTTTT. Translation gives CATSRGTGLGTGELFF.

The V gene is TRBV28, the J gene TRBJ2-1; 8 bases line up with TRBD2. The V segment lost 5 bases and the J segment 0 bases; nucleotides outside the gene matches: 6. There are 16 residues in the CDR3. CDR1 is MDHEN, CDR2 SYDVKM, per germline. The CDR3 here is CASSLYSGSSYNEQFF. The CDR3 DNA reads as TGTGCCAGCAGTCTTTACAGCGGGAGCTCCTACAATGAGCAGTTCTTC.

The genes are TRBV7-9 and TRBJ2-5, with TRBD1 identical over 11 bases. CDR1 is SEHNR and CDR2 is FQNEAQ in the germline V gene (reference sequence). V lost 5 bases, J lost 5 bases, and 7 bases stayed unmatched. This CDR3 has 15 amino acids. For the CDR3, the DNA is TGTGCCAGCAGCCCCGGGACAGGGGGTTTTGAGACCCAGTACTTC. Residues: CASSPGTGGFETQYF.

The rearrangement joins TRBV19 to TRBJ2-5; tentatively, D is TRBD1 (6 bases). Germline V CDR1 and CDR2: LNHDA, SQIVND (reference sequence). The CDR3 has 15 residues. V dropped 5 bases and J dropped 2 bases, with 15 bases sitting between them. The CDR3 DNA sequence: TGTGCCAGTAGTCAGGGGTCAATCAAACAAGAGACCCAGTACTTC. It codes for CASSQGSIKQETQYF.

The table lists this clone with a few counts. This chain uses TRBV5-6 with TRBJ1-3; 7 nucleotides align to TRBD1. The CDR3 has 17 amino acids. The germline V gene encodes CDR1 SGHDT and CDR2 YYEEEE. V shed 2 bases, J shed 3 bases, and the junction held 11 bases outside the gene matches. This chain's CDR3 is CASSLKGQLVVGNTIYF. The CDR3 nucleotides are TGTGCCAGCAGCTTAAAGGGACAGCTTGTCGTTGGAAACACCATATATTTT. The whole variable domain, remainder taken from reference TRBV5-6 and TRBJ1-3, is DAGVTQSPTHLIKTRGQQVTLRCSPKSGHDTVSWYQQALGQGPQFIFQYYEEEERQRGNFPDRFSGHQFPNYSSELNVNALLLGDSALYLCASSLKGQLVVGNTIYFGEGSWLTVV.

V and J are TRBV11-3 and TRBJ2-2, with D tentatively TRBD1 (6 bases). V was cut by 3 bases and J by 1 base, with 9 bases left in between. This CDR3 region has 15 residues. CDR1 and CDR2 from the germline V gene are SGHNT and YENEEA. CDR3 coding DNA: TGTGCCAGCAGCTTCCGGGACATGAACACCGGGGAGCTGTTTTTT. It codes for CASSFRDMNTGELFF.

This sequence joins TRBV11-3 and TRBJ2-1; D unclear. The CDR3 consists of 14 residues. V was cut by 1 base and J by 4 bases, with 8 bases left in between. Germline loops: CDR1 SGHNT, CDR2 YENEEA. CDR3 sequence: CASSLGPNYNEQFF. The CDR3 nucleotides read TGTGCCAGCAGCTTAGGTCCCAATTACAATGAGCAGTTCTTC.

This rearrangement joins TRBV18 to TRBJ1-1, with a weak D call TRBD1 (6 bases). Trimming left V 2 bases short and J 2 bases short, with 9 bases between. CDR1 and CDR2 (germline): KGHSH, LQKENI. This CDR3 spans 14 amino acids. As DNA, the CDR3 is TGTGCCAGCTCACCAATGGGGACAAACACTGAAGCTTTCTTT. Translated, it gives CASSPMGTNTEAFF.

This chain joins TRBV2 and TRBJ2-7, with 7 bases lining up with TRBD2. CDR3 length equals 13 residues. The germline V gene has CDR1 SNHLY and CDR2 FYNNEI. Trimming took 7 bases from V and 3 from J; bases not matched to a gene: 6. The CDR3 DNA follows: TGTGCCAGCAAGTCTCGGGAGGTCTACGAGCAGTACTTC. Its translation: CASKSREVYEQYF.

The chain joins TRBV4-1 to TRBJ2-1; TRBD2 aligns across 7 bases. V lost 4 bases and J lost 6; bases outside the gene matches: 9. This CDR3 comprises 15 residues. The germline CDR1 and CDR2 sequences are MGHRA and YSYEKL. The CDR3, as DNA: TGCGCCAGCAGCCCGACTAGCCCCCTACTCAATGAGCAGTTCTTC. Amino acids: CASSPTSPLLNEQFF.

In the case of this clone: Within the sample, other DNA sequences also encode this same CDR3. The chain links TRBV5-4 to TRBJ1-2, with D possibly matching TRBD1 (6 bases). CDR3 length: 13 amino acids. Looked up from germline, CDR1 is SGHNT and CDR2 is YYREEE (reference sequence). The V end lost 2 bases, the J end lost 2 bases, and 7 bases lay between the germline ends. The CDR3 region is CASSFTGNYGYTF. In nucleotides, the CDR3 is TGTGCCAGCAGCTTTACAGGGAACTATGGCTACACCTTC.

The CDR3 region has the DNA TGTGCCAGCAGGCTCACTGGGGGGGCTCCCCTAGATACGCAGTATTTT. The encoded protein is CASRLTGGAPLDTQYF. The chain links TRBV7-8 to TRBJ2-3; D is possibly TRBD2 (7 bases). Trimming removed 6 bases at V and 5 bases at J, with 21 bases between. The germline V gene encodes CDR1 SGHVS and CDR2 FQNEAQ. This CDR3 has 16 amino acids.

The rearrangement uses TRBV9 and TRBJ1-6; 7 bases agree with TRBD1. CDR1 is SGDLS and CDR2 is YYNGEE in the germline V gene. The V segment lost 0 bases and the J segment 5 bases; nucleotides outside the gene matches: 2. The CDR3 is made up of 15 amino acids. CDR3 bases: TGTGCCAGCAGCGTAGGGGACAGTAATAATTCACCCCTCCACTTT. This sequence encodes CASSVGDSNNSPLHF.

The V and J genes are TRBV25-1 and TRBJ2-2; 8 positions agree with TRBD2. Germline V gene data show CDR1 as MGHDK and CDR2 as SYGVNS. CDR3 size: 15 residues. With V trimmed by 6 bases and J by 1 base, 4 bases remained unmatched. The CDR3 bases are TGTGCCAGCAGCTTAGCGGGACTGAACACCGGGGAGCTGTTTTTT. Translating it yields CASSLAGLNTGELFF.

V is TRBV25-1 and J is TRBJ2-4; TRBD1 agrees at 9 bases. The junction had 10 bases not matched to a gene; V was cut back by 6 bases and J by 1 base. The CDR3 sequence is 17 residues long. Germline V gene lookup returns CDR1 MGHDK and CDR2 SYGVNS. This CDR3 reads CASRETGTGLAKNIQYF. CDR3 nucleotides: TGTGCCAGCAGAGAGACCGGGACAGGGCTGGCCAAAAACATTCAGTACTTC.